A single sample is the source of the 3 T cell receptor beta chains below, sequenced in a study of blood T cells in healthy people across ages. A second PCR, run for about 6 to 11 cycles, used a sample-barcoded 5' primer plus a J-beta primer mix. TCRdb analysed the 5' RACE reads with MiXCR anew, one entry per CDR3 protein. The sample has about 1.4 million distinct CDR3 sequences, approximately 59% seen once. The sample taken for sequencing was blood. The receptors come from a man aged 18-30 years in good health.

As to this clonotype: The junction and the germline gene differ at one end; a read error may be behind it. J is TRBJ2-1 and V is TRBV27, with 12 bases aligning to TRBD2. Germline lookup yields CDR1 MNHEY and CDR2 SMNVEV (reference sequence). The CDR3 length is 14 residues. The CDR3 region is CATRRTSGNKEQFF. The DNA for the CDR3 is TGTGCCACCAGGCGGACTAGCGGGAACAAGGAGCAGTTCTTC.

This chain joins TRBV6-1 and TRBJ1-3; tentatively, D is TRBD1 (5 bases). Trimming removed 6 bases from V and 4 bases from J, with 22 bases in between. CDR1 and CDR2 from the germline V gene are MNHNS and SASEGT. The CDR3 is 17 amino acids. The CDR3 here is CASRKWVWDSGGNTIYF. The DNA of the CDR3 is TGTGCCAGCAGGAAATGGGTTTGGGACTCAGGAGGAAACACCATATATTTT.

CDR3 sequence: CASSHPSRGDTEAFF. The CDR3 DNA sequence: TGCGCCAGCAGCCACCCCTCTAGGGGGGATACTGAAGCTTTCTTT. This chain joins TRBV4-1 and TRBJ1-1; tentative D call: TRBD1 (6 bases). The length of the CDR3 is 15 residues. V lost 3 bases and J lost 5, with 16 bases in between. Germline V lookup: CDR1 MGHRA, CDR2 YSYEKL.